This T cell receptor beta chain was identified in a study of cytomegalovirus exposure and HLA in healthy donors. As for the study in general: There were 65 million to 85 million unique TCRs (from HLA-typed donors) in an early data release.

This clone was seen a few times. Its antigen is not identified. Points from the study as a whole: In a later analysis, parvovirus B19, influenza, CMV and Epstein-Barr virus appeared linked to several top co-occurrence clusters. Analyses of presence/absence relied on an assumption of roughly uniform sequencing depth across donors.

V dropped 6 bases and J dropped 5; count of bases not matched to a gene: 9. CDR1 and CDR2 from the germline V gene are MNHEY and SMNVEV (reference sequence). This CDR3 comprises 14 residues. Everyone who donated was a healthy bone marrow donor. The study ran its PCR with 60 Vbeta and 13 Jbeta primers. The repertoire was sequenced with immunoSEQ multiplex PCR; TCRdb's copy has only in-frame clones and lacks some. There are 150,000 to 200,000 clones in the sample; 65% to 90% occur only once, and approximately 2.2% lies in the top ten. Sequencing used PBMCs. This receptor was obtained from a woman aged 45-65 years in good health and CMV-seronegative. The chain has TRBV27 and TRBJ1-2, with 7 bases aligning to TRBD1. CDR3 sequence reads: CASSSSGTDYGYTF. CDR3 in DNA: TGTGCCAGCAGCTCCTCCGGGACAGATTATGGCTACACCTTC.